This T cell receptor beta chain was observed in a study of PD-1 blockade in classical Hodgkin lymphoma. Generated by immunoSEQ multiplex PCR, the TCRdb table keeps only in-frame clones and is missing some. The data contain under 25,000 clones, 81% of them singletons. Trimming removed 7 bases from V and 3 bases from J, with 16 bases in between. Germline CDR1 is LNHDA and CDR2 is SQIVND (reference sequence). The CDR3 consists of 15 residues. Time point here: cycle 4 day 1 (C4D1), after 5 to 7 weeks of nivolumab. Each of the patients experienced relapse following autologous stem cell transplantation, and their brentuximab vedotin exposure differed.

Sequencing used peripheral blood mononuclear cells (PBMCs), obtained before the fourth cycle of nivolumab. The receptor was derived from a human donor with classical Hodgkin lymphoma. The V and J genes are TRBV19 and TRBJ2-1; TRBD1 is a possible D gene (6 bases). The CDR3 DNA is TGTGCCAGTAAAATAACAGGGTCCGTCTACAATGAGCAGTTCTTC. It is translated as CASKITGSVYNEQFF.